The source of this TCR beta chain is a study of blood T cell repertoires in COVID-19. Study as a whole: From the United States, Italy and Spain came samples of acute and convalescent COVID-19. PBMCs, B-cell-depleted T cells, or T cells provided the cDNA or gDNA that made up the material.

As originally analysed: Cell counts per sample came from amplifying reference gene primers. Profiling relied on immunoSEQ multiplex PCR, and the TCRdb table lists in-frame clones only, not all of them. The V and J calls and clone size come from that table; D and trimming were worked out from the DNA. The top ten hold roughly 4.5% of the sample, which has around 130,000 clones, approximately 85% seen once. V was pared by 4 bases and J by 9 bases, with 8 bases of the junction left unmatched. The germline CDR1 and CDR2 sequences are SEHNR and FQNEAQ (reference sequence). The CDR3 runs 13 residues. The chain combines TRBV7-9 with TRBJ1-1; TRBD1 matches at 7 bases. The sequenced material came from peripheral blood. The receptor comes from a human donor in a cohort sampled during active COVID-19. The CDR3 loop reads CASSSFRQGKAFF. The DNA of the CDR3 is TGTGCCAGCAGCTCATTTAGACAGGGAAAAGCTTTCTTT.